These T cell receptor beta chains were read from a single sample in a study of CD8 T cells in Susac syndrome. TCRdb re-derived calls from the immunoSEQ multiplex PCR reads in MiXCR, one entry per CDR3 protein. The profile shows about 190,000 distinct CDR3 sequences, under 95% of them singletons. Specimen: CD4+ T cells from PBMCs. These receptors came from a human donor in good health. Each CDR3 is given without its conserved first and last residue.

v_call	cdr3_aa
TRBV12-3/TRBV12-4	ASSLGRKETQY
TRBV30	AWSAKDTQY
TRBV20-1	SAPPGGPSTGELF
TRBV3-1	ASSRTRVTNTGELF
TRBV25-1	ASSAQGASHEQY
TRBV7-9	ASSTNRGIQHEQY
TRBV7-2	ASSLGDAKNIQY
TRBV6-5	ASSFSGGNTGELF
TRBV7-9	ASSATGSRFKAF
TRBV5-1	ASSSPAGVRNTEAF
TRBV7-2	ASSLSARGREETQY
TRBV6-2/TRBV6-3	ASSYFGNQPQH
TRBV29-1	SVEESLQGGGYT
TRBV6-2/TRBV6-3	ASRGAVVSYNEQF
TRBV6-5	ASSYRTGGSTNEKLF
TRBV6-1	ASSESSTGRAGQPQH
TRBV3-1	ASSQVQGAGEQY
TRBV12-3/TRBV12-4	ASRRREGTEAF
TRBV29-1	SAEKGGVNTDTQY
TRBV12-3/TRBV12-4	ASSFGIAKNIQY